Listed below are T cell receptor beta chains from one sample, sequenced in a study of a mutant IDH1 vaccine in newly diagnosed glioma. Only in-frame clones appear in the TCRdb table, and some are missing; sequencing was by immunoSEQ multiplex PCR. The sample lists tens of thousands of clones, roughly 83% seen once, with approximately 9% in the top ten. For these receptors, no antigen is known. The sequenced sample was PBMCs, obtained from a glioma patient whose treatment included an IDH1 peptide vaccine. Every receptor here comes from a woman in her forties or fifties with glioma. Each CDR3 is given with its conserved first and last residue. Each record gives: J gene, D gene, clone size, V gene, CDR3 DNA, CDR3 protein. D genes are given only for firm matches. Where a row states a size, it is once, few, many or the class of an expanded clone; other rows omit it.

TRBJ1-1 | NA | NA | TRBV9 | TGTGCCAGCAGCGTTACTGTGAACACTGAAGCTTTCTTT | CASSVTVNTEAFF
TRBJ1-5 | NA | NA | TRBV7-7 | TGTGCCAGCAGCTTAGATGTCGGTCAGCCCCAGCATTTT | CASSLDVGQPQHF
TRBJ1-6 | TRBD1 | NA | TRBV2 | TGTGCCAGCATAGGGACAGGGGGATCACCCCTCCACTTT | CASIGTGGSPLHF
TRBJ1-1 | TRBD1 | NA | TRBV6-5 | TGTGCCAGCAGTCCCGGGACAGGGATGAACACTGAAGCTTTCTTT | CASSPGTGMNTEAFF
TRBJ1-2 | TRBD1 | few | TRBV29-1 | TGCAGCGTCCCGACAGGGAGGAACTATGGCTACACCTTC | CSVPTGRNYGYTF
TRBJ2-7 | NA | NA | TRBV7-9 | TGTGCCAGCACCGGGACCTACGAGCAGTACTTC | CASTGTYEQYF
TRBJ1-2 | TRBD1 | once | TRBV29-1 | TGCAGCGTTGGATCGACAGGGATCTATGGCTACACCTTC | CSVGSTGIYGYTF
TRBJ1-2 | NA | NA | TRBV6-5 | TGTGCCAGCAGTTACGGGTCAGGGGTTGGGTATGGCTACACCTTC | CASSYGSGVGYGYTF
TRBJ1-1 | NA | few | TRBV20-1 | TGCAGTGCTAGACGGAACACTGAAGCTTTCTTT | CSARRNTEAFF
TRBJ2-1 | NA | once | TRBV4-2 | TGTGCCAGCAGCCAAGATTACGGGAATGAGCAGTTCTTC | CASSQDYGNEQFF
TRBJ2-5 | NA | NA | TRBV5-4 | TGTGCCAGCAGCCCTGACAGCAACCAAGAGACCCAGTACTTC | CASSPDSNQETQYF
TRBJ1-1 | TRBD1 | NA | TRBV5-1 | TGCGCCAGCCAAACCCGCACCTCCGGGGAGGGGGCGGGCACTGAAGCTTTCTTT | CASQTRTSGEGAGTEAFF
TRBJ1-5 | NA | NA | TRBV14 | TGTGCCAGCAGCCAAATTATGGGTAGCAATCAGCCCCAGCATTTT | CASSQIMGSNQPQHF
TRBJ2-7 | TRBD1 | NA | TRBV29-1 | TGCAGCGTGCTCCGGGACAGATCCTACGAGCAGTACTTC | CSVLRDRSYEQYF
TRBJ1-2 | NA | NA | TRBV12-2 | TGTGCAAGTCGCTTGTGTGTCCCCATTAAATTCCATGGCTACACCTTC | CASRLCVPIKFHGYTF
TRBJ2-7 | TRBD1 | NA | TRBV9 | TGTGCCAGCAATACCCCCCCGACAGGGGCCCCCTACGAGCAGTACTTC | CASNTPPTGAPYEQYF
TRBJ2-7 | TRBD1 | NA | TRBV9 | TGTGCCAGCAGCGTAGAGGGACAGGGGGTTTACGAGCAGTACTTC | CASSVEGQGVYEQYF
TRBJ2-3 | NA | NA | TRBV7-9 | TGTGCCAGCCTCGAAGGACGAAGCACAGATACGCAGTATTTT | CASLEGRSTDTQYF
TRBJ2-5 | TRBD2 | NA | TRBV11-2 | TGTGCCAGCAGCCTCTGGACTAGCGGGGAAGAGACCCAGTACTTC | CASSLWTSGEETQYF
TRBJ1-3 | NA | NA | TRBV29-1 | TGCAGCGTGTTACAGGGTTCAGGAAACACCATATATTTT | CSVLQGSGNTIYF
TRBJ2-1 | TRBD2 | NA | TRBV7-6 | TGTGCCAGCAGCTTCGACCCGGGGACTAGCGAGTACAATGAGCAGTTCTTC | CASSFDPGTSEYNEQFF
TRBJ1-1 | TRBD1 | once | TRBV4-3 | TGCGCCAGTGTGGGACAGGGGGATGAAGCTTTCTTT | CASVGQGDEAFF
TRBJ1-2 | NA | NA | TRBV6-5 | TGTGCCAGCACCACGGGGGGTGACTATGGCTACACCTTC | CASTTGGDYGYTF
TRBJ1-6 | NA | NA | TRBV6-5 | TGTGCCAGCCGAGCAGGCGACAATTCACCCCTCCACTTT | CASRAGDNSPLHF
TRBJ1-1 | NA | NA | TRBV4-1 | TGCGCCAGCAGCCAACTGAGGGCTCTAGGGGCGGAAGCTTTCTTT | CASSQLRALGAEAFF
TRBJ2-1 | TRBD2 | NA | TRBV9 | TGTGCCAGCAGCGTAAGCCCAGCGGGGGGTCGGGAGCAGTTCTTC | CASSVSPAGGREQFF
TRBJ2-1 | TRBD1 | NA | TRBV5-5 | TGTGCCAGCAGCTACGAGGAGTTTCGGACAGGGGAGAGGAATGAGCAGTTCTTC | CASSYEEFRTGERNEQFF
TRBJ1-6 | TRBD1 | NA | TRBV5-1 | TGCGCCAGCAGCTTGGCCCAGGTGGACAGGGGAAATTCACCCCTCCACTTT | CASSLAQVDRGNSPLHF
TRBJ2-7 | NA | NA | TRBV5-5 | TGTGCCAGCAGCCGAGGCGGCACCTACGAGCAGTACTTC | CASSRGGTYEQYF
TRBJ1-6 | NA | NA | TRBV6-4 | TGTGCCAGCAGTTCCCTATCCGCAAATTCACCCCTCCACTTT | CASSSLSANSPLHF
TRBJ1-1 | NA | NA | TRBV18 | TGTGCCAGCTCACCGGGGAACACTGAAGCTTTCTTT | CASSPGNTEAFF
TRBJ1-1 | NA | few | TRBV4-3 | TGCGCCAGCAGCCAGGGGGCGAGAAACACTGAAGCTTTCTTT | CASSQGARNTEAFF
TRBJ1-1 | NA | NA | TRBV30 | TGTGCCGGAGGTACCCGGCAGGTAGGCACTGAAGCTTTCTTT | CAGGTRQVGTEAFF
TRBJ2-7 | TRBD1 | NA | TRBV4-2 | TGTGCCAGCAGCCAAGATGTCGGACAGGGTGGCAACGAGCAGTACTTC | CASSQDVGQGGNEQYF
TRBJ1-5 | TRBD1 | NA | TRBV28 | TGTGCCAGCAGTTTTAAATCCGGGACAGGGGAAGAAGGCCAGCCCCAGCATTTT | CASSFKSGTGEEGQPQHF
TRBJ1-3 | NA | NA | TRBV14 | TGTGCCAGCAGCCGCTCTAGGGGAGTGACTGGAAACACCATATATTTT | CASSRSRGVTGNTIYF
TRBJ1-2 | NA | NA | TRBV7-2 | TGTGCCAGCAGCACCGGACAGTCCTATGGCTACACCTTC | CASSTGQSYGYTF
TRBJ1-2 | NA | NA | TRBV6-5 | TGTGCCAGCGCGGCAGGGAGGAACTATGGCTACACCTTC | CASAAGRNYGYTF
TRBJ1-4 | TRBD1 | NA | TRBV18 | TGTGCCAGCTCACCTCGGGACAGTTCTTCGGAAAAACTGTTTTTT | CASSPRDSSSEKLFF
TRBJ1-2 | TRBD1 | NA | TRBV7-9 | TGTGCCAGCAGCTTATGGACAGGGGCCGCTTTACGTTCGGGGACGAGCTACACCTTC | CASSLWTGAALRSGTSYTF
TRBJ2-1 | TRBD2 | NA | TRBV7-3 | TGTGCCAGCAGCTTAAGTAGGGACTACGGAAATGAGCAGTTCTTC | CASSLSRDYGNEQFF
TRBJ1-3 | NA | NA | TRBV7-8 | TGTGCCAGCAGCTTACCAAGGGGTCCTGGAAACACCATATATTTT | CASSLPRGPGNTIYF
TRBJ2-1 | TRBD2 | once | TRBV5-1 | TGCGCCAGCAGCCTAGCGGGGGACCCCTACAATGAGCAGTTCTTC | CASSLAGDPYNEQFF
TRBJ1-5 | NA | few | TRBV30 | TGTGCCTGGAGTCCCGAAAGGGATCGGCCCCAGCATTTT | CAWSPERDRPQHF
TRBJ2-5 | NA | NA | TRBV5-1 | TGCGCCAGCAGCTTGACAGGCCACCCAGAAGAGACCCAGTACTTC | CASSLTGHPEETQYF
TRBJ2-7 | TRBD1 | NA | TRBV27 | TGTGCCAGCAGTTTAGACAGGGGGATAATTTACGAGCAGTACTTC | CASSLDRGIIYEQYF
TRBJ2-7 | TRBD1 | NA | TRBV4-3 | TGCGCCAGCAGCCCTGGGACTGGGACAGGCGAGCAGTACTTC | CASSPGTGTGEQYF
TRBJ1-1 | TRBD1 | NA | TRBV30 | TGTGCCTGGAGTCCATCCGGGACAGGGATTGTCACTGAAGCTTTCTTT | CAWSPSGTGIVTEAFF
TRBJ1-4 | NA | NA | TRBV5-1 | TGCGCCAGCAGCTTGGGCCGTGGACAGTGGGAAAAACTGTTTTTT | CASSLGRGQWEKLFF
TRBJ1-1 | TRBD1 | NA | TRBV10-2 | TGCGCCAGCAGATCAGGGGGCACGACTGAAGCTTTCTTT | CASRSGGTTEAFF
TRBJ1-3 | TRBD1 | NA | TRBV7-9 | TGTGCCAGCACCCAGGGGGGGAGAAACACCATATATTTT | CASTQGGRNTIYF
TRBJ1-5 | NA | NA | TRBV28 | TGTGCCAGCAGCCCCGCGGGCGGGGCCAGGCGACAGCCCCAGCATTTT | CASSPAGGARRQPQHF
TRBJ2-7 | NA | NA | TRBV27 | TGTGCCAGCAGTCCGGGACTCCACCGCTACGAGCAGTACTTC | CASSPGLHRYEQYF
TRBJ2-7 | NA | NA | TRBV4-1 | TGCGCCAGCAGCCAAGAAGTTTCCCTTTCTTACGAGCAGTACTTC | CASSQEVSLSYEQYF
TRBJ2-6 | NA | NA | TRBV2 | TGTGCCAGCAGTGACACCGCCAACGTCCTGACTTTC | CASSDTANVLTF
TRBJ1-6 | NA | few | TRBV28 | TGTGCCAGCAGCCTTAAGAATTCACCCCTCCACTTT | CASSLKNSPLHF
TRBJ1-1 | TRBD1 | NA | TRBV7-9 | TGTGCCAGCAGCCCACTGAAGGGGGCGACCACTGAAGCTTTCTTT | CASSPLKGATTEAFF
TRBJ1-6 | NA | NA | TRBV28 | TGTGCCAGCCGCAGTTCCGGACGGAATTCACCCCTCCACTTT | CASRSSGRNSPLHF
TRBJ2-1 | NA | once | TRBV7-8 | TGTGCCAGCAGCCAAGGTGCCGATGAGCAGTTCTTC | CASSQGADEQFF
TRBJ1-6 | NA | NA | TRBV4-1 | TGCGCCAGCAGCCAGGCAGGACGTAATAATTCACCCCTCCACTTT | CASSQAGRNNSPLHF